These 3 T cell receptor beta chains were sequenced from one sample in a study of GPR56 and killer-like receptors on CD4 memory cells. Sorting by FACS used killer cell lectin-like receptor and GPR56 expression to define five CD4+ populations. For each CDR3 protein, TCRdb gives one entry from its re-call of the reads, without DNA. The data include about 2,400 distinct CDR3 sequences; the top ten clones carry more than 4%. The specimen was memory CD4+ T cells from blood. The receptors here all came from a human donor in good health.

The chain couples TRBV9 to TRBJ2-3; as DNA is missing, the TRBD1 call by TCRdb cannot be tested. The length of the CDR3 is 15 residues. Germline CDR1 SGDLS, CDR2 YYNGEE. This chain's CDR3 is CASSVGVPSTDTQYF.

The chain is built from TRBV15 and TRBJ2-7; the TRBD1 assignment by TCRdb is unverifiable without DNA. The CDR3 has 16 amino acids. From germline, CDR1 is LNHNV and CDR2 YYDKDF (reference sequence). The CDR3: CATSRDLSGQGYEQYF. Combining the CDR3 with reference TRBV15 and TRBJ2-7 gives the whole variable domain DAMVIQNPRYQVTQFGKPVTLSCSQTLNHNVMYWYQQKSSQAPKLLFHYYDKDFNNEADTPDNFQSRRPNTSFCFLDIRSPGLGDTAMYLCATSRDLSGQGYEQYFGPGTRLTVT.

Its frequency marks this clonotype as medium-sized (0.01 to 0.1%). The chain combines TRBV28 with TRBJ2-2; TCRdb outputs TRBD1, but without DNA this stays unchecked. CDR1 is MDHEN and CDR2 is SYDVKM in the germline V gene. This CDR3 is built from 15 residues. CDR3 amino acids: CASSFSGTGTGELFF.